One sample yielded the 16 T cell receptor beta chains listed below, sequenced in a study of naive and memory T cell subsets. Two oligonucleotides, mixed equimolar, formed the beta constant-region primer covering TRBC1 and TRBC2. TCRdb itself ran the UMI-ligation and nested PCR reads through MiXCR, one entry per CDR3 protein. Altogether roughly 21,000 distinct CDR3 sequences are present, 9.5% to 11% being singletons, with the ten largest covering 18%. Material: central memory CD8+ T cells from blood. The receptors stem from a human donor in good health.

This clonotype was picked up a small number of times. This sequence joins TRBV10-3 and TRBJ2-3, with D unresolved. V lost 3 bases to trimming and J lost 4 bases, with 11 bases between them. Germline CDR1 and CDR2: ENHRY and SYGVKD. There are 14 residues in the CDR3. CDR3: CAISEGVSADTQYF. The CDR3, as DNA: TGTGCCATCAGTGAAGGCGTATCGGCAGATACGCAGTATTTT.

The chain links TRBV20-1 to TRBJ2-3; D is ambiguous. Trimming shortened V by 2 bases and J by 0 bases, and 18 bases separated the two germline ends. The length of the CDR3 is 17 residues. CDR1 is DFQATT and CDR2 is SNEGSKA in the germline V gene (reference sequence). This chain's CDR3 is CSARRSRWGLSTDTQYF. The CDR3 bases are TGCAGTGCTAGAAGATCGAGGTGGGGTCTCAGCACAGATACGCAGTATTTT.

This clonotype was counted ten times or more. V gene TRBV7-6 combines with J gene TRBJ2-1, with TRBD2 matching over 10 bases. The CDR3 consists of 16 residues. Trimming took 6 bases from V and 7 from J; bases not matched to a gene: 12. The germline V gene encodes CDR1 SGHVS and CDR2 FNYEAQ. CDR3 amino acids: CASSYTAGGPVNEQFF. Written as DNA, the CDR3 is TGTGCCAGCAGTTATACAGCGGGAGGGCCAGTAAATGAGCAGTTCTTC.

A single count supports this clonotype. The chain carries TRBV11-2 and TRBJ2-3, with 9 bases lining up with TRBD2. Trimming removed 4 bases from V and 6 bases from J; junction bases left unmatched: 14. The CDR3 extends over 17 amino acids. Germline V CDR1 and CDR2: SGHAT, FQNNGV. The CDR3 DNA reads TGTGCCAGCAGCTCTACTCCTAGCGGGACCGGCGGGGATACGCAGTATTTT. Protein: CASSSTPSGTGGDTQYF.

CDR3 bases: TGCAGCGTTGATCAGGGGGCGCCGGAGGGCTACACCTTC. Protein: CSVDQGAPEGYTF. The genes are TRBV29-1 and TRBJ1-2, with 8 bases identical to TRBD1. Germline V gene lookup returns CDR1 SQVTM and CDR2 ANQGSEA. The length of the CDR3 is 13 residues. J was trimmed by 8 bases and V by 3 bases; bases with no gene match: 8.

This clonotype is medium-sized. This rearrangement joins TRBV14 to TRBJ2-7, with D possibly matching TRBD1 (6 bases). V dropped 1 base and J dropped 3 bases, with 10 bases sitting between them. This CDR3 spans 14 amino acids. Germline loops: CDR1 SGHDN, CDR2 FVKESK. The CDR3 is CASSQVDRHYEQYF. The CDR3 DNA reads TGTGCCAGCAGCCAAGTTGACAGGCACTACGAGCAGTACTTC. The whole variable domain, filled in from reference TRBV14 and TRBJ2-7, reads EAGVTQFPSHSVIEKGQTVTLRCDPISGHDNLYWYRRVMGKEIKFLLHFVKESKQDESGMPNNRFLAERTGGTYSTLKVQPAELEDSGVYFCASSQVDRHYEQYFGPGTRLTVT.

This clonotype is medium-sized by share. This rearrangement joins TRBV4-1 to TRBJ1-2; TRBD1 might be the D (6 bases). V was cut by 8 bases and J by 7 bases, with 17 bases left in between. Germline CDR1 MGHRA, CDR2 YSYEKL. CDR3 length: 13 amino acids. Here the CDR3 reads CASWSGGAAGYTF. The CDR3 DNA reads TGCGCCAGCTGGTCCGGGGGCGCGGCTGGCTACACCTTC.

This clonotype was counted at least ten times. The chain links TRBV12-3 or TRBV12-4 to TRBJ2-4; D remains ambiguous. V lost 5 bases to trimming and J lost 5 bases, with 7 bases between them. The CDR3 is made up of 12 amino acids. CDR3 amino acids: CASSDTQNIQYF. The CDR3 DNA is TGTGCCAGCAGTGATACACAAAACATTCAGTACTTC.

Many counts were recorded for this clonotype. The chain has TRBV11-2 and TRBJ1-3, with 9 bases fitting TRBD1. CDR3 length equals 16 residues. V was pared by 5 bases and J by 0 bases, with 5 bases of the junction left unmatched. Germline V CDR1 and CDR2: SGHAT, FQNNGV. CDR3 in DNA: TGTGCCAGCAGCGCTAAGGACAGGGGCTCTGGAAACACCATATATTTT. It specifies CASSAKDRGSGNTIYF.

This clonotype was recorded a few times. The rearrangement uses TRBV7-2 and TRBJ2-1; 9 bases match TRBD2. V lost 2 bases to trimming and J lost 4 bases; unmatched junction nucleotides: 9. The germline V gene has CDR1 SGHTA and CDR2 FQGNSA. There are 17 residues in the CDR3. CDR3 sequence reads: CASSLFSSSGGYNEQFF. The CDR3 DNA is TGTGCCAGCAGCTTATTTTCTTCCAGCGGGGGGTACAATGAGCAGTTCTTC.

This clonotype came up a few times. The CDR3 is CASTSWGDYYGYTF. In nucleotides, the CDR3 is TGTGCCAGCACCTCCTGGGGGGACTACTATGGCTACACCTTC. The rearrangement links TRBV18 to TRBJ1-2; D is possibly TRBD1 (5 bases). Germline V gene lookup returns CDR1 KGHSH and CDR2 LQKENI. Between the trimmed V and J ends, which lost 8 bases and 3 bases, there was a span of 16 bases. CDR3 length: 14 residues.

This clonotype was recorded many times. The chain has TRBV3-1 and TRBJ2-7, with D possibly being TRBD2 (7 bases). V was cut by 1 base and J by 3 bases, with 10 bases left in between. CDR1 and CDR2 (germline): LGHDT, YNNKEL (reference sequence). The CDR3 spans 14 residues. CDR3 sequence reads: CASSQGRGGYEQYF. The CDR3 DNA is TGTGCCAGCAGCCAAGGTAGGGGGGGCTACGAGCAGTACTTC.

The CDR3 nucleotides are TGTGCCAGCAGGTGGGACAGTGGGACTGAAGCTTTCTTT. It yields the protein CASRWDSGTEAFF. V and J are TRBV6-1 and TRBJ1-1, with TRBD1 identical over 7 bases. The V segment lost 6 bases and the J segment 5 bases; nucleotides outside the gene matches: 6. Germline V gives CDR1 MNHNS, CDR2 SASEGT. The length of the CDR3 is 13 residues.

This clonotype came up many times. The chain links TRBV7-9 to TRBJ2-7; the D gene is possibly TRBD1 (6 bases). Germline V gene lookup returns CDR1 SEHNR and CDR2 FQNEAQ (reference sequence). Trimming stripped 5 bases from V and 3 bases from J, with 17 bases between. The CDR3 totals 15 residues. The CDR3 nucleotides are TGTGCCAGCAGCCAACACCGGGACACCGACTACGAGCAGTACTTC. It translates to CASSQHRDTDYEQYF. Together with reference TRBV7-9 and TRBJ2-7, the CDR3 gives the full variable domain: DTGVSQNPRHKITKRGQNVTFRCDPISEHNRLYWYRQTLGQGPEFLTYFQNEAQLEKSRLLSDRFSAERPKGSFSTLEIQRTEQGDSAMYLCASSQHRDTDYEQYFGPGTRLTVT.

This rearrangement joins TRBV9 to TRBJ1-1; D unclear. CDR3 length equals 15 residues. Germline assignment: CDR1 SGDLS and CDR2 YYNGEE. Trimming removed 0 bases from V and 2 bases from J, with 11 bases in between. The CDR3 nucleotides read TGTGCCAGCAGCGTAGAGGATTGGGGAAACACTGAAGCTTTCTTT. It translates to CASSVEDWGNTEAFF. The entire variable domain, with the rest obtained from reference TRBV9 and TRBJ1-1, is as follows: DSGVTQTPKHLITATGQRVTLRCSPRSGDLSVYWYQQSLDQGLQFLIQYYNGEERAKGNILERFSAQQFPDLHSELNLSSLELGDSALYFCASSVEDWGNTEAFFGQGTRLTVV.

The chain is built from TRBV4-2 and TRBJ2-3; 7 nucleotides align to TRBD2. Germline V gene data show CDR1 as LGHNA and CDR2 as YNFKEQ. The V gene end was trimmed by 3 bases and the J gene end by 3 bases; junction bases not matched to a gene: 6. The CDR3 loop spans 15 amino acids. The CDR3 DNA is TGTGCCAGCAGCCAGCGGGAGTCAAGAACAGATACGCAGTATTTT. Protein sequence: CASSQRESRTDTQYF.